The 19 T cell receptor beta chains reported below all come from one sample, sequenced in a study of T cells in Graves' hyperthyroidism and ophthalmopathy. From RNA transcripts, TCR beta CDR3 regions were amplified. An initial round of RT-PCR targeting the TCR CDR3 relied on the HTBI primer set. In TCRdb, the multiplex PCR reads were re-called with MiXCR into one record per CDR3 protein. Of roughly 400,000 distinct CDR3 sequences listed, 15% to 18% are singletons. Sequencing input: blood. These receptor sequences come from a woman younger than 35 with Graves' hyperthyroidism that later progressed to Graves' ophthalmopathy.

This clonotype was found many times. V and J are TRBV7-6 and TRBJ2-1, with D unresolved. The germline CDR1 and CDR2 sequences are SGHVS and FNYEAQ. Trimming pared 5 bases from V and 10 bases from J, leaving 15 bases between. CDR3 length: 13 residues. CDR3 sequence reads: CASSLTGGSEQFF. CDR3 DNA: TGTGCCAGCAGCCTCACCGGCGGCAGCGAGCAGTTCTTC.

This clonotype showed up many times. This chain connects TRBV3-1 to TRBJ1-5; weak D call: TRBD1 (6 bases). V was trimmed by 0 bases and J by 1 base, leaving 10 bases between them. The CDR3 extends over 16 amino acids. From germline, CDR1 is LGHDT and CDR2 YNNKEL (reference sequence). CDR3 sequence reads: CASSQDRGGSNQPQHF. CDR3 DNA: TGTGCCAGCAGCCAAGACAGGGGCGGAAGCAATCAGCCCCAGCATTTT.

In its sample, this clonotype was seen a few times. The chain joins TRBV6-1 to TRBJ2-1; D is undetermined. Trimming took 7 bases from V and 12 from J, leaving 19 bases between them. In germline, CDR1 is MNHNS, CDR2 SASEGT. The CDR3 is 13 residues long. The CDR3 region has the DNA TGTGCCAGCACTGCCAGCTCCTCGATCCGGCAGTTCTTC. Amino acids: CASTASSSIRQFF.

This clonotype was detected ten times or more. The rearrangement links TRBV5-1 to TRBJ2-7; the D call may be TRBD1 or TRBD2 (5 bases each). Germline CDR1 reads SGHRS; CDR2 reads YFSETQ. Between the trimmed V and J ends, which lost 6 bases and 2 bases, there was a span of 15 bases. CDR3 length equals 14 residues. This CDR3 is CASTRDPTAYEQYF. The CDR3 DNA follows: TGCGCCAGCACCCGGGACCCTACAGCCTACGAGCAGTACTTC.

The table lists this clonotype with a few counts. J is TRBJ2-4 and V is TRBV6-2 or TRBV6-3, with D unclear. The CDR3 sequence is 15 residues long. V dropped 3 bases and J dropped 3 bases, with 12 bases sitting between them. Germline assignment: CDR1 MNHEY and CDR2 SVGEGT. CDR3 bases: TGTGCCAGCAGTTATATCTCTAGTGACAAAAACATTCAGTACTTC. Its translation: CASSYISSDKNIQYF.

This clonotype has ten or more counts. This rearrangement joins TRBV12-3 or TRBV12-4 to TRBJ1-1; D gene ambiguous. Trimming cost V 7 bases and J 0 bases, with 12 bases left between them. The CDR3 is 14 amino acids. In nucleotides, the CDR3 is TGTGCCAGCAATCCAGACGGAATGAACACTGAAGCTTTCTTT. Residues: CASNPDGMNTEAFF.

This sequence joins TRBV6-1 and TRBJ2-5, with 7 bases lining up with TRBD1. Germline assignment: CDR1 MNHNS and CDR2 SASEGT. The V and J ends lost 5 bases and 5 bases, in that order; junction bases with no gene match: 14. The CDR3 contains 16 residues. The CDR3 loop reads CASSTRGTVELETQYF. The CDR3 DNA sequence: TGTGCCAGCAGTACCAGGGGGACAGTAGAATTGGAGACCCAGTACTTC.

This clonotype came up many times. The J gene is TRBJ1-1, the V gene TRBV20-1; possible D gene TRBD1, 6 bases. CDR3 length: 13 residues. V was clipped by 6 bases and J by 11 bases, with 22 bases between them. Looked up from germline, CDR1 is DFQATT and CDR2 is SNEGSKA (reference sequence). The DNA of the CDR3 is TGCAGTGCCGCGTCGGGGAGAGGGGGGACGGCTTTCTTT. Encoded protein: CSAASGRGGTAFF.

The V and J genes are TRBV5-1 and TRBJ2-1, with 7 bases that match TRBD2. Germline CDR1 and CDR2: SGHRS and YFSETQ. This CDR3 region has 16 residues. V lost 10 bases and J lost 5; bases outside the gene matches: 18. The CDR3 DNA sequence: TGCGCCTCTACAATTACCAGCGGGGCGTCTAACAATGAGCAGTTCTTC. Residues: CASTITSGASNNEQFF.

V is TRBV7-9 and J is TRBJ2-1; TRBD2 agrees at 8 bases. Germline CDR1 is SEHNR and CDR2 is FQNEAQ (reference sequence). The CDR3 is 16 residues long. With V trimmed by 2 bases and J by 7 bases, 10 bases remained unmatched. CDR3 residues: CASSLTSSGSLNEQFF. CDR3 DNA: TGTGCCAGCAGCTTAACCTCGAGCGGGAGTTTAAATGAGCAGTTCTTC.

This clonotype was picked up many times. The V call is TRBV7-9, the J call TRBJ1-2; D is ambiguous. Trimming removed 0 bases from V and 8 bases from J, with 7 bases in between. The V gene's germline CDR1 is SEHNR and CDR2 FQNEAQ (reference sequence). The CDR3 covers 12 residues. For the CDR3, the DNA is TGTGCCAGCAGCTTAGCGCTTGAGGGCTACACCTTC. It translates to CASSLALEGYTF.

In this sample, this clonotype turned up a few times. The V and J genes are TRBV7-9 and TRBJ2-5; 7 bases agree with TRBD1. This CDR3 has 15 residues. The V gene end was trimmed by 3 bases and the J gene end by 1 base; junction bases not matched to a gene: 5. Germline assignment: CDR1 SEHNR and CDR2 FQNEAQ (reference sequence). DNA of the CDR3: TGTGCCAGCAGCTTCGGGACAGCCGCCCAAGAGACCCAGTACTTC. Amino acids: CASSFGTAAQETQYF.

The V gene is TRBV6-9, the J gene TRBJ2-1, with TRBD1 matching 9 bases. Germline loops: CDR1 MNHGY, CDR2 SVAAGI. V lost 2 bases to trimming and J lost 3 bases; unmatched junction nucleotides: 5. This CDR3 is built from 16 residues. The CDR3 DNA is TGTGCCAGCAGTTATAGCGGGACAGGGCTCTACAATGAGCAGTTCTTC. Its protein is CASSYSGTGLYNEQFF.

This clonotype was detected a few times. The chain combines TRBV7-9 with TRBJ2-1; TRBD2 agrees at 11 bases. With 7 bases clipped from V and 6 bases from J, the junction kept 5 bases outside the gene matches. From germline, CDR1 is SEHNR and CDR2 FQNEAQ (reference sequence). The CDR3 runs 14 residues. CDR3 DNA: TGTGCCAGCATGAATAGCGGGAGGGCCAATGAGCAGTTCTTC. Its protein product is CASMNSGRANEQFF.

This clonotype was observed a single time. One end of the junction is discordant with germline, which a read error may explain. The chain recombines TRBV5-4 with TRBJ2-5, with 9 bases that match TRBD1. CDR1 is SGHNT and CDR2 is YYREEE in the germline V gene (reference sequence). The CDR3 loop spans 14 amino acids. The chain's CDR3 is CASSKGQGKETQHF. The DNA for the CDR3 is TGTGCCAGCAGCAAGGGACAGGGAAAAGAGACCCAGCACTTC.

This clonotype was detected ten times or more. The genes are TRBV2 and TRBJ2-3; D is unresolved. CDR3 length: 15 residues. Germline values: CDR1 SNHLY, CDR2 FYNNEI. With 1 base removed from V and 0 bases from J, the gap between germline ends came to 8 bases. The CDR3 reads CASSEGWGSTDTQYF. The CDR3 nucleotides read TGTGCCAGCAGTGAAGGGTGGGGAAGCACAGATACGCAGTATTTT.

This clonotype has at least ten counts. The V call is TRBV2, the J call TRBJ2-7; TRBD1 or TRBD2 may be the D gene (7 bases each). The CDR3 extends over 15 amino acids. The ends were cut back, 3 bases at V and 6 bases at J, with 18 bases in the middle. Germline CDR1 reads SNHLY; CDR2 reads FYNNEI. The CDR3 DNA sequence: TGTGCCAGCAGTGAGTTCCAGGGGGGGACGATCGAGCAGTACTTC. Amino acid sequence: CASSEFQGGTIEQYF. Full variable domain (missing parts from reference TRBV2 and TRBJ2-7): EPEVTQTPSHQVTQMGQEVILRCVPISNHLYFYWYRQILGQKVEFLVSFYNNEISEKSEIFDDQFSVERPDGSNFTLKIRSTKLEDSAMYFCASSEFQGGTIEQYFGPGTRLTVT.

The CDR3 DNA is TGCAGTGCAGCTGGGACAGGGGGTGGCTACACCTTC. It is translated as CSAAGTGGGYTF. The rearrangement links TRBV20-1 to TRBJ1-2; TRBD1 agrees at 11 bases. Trimming at V came to 6 bases and at J to 7 bases, leaving 4 bases not matched to a gene. In germline, CDR1 is DFQATT, CDR2 SNEGSKA (reference sequence). The CDR3 runs to 12 residues.

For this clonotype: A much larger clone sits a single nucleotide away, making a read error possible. The CDR3 is CASSLESPGRAGELFF. CDR3 sequence (DNA): TGTGCCAGCAGTTTGGAGAGCCCAGGTAGGGCCGGGGAGCTGTTTTTT. This sequence joins TRBV27 and TRBJ2-2; D remains unclear. The CDR3 has 16 amino acids. V lost 3 bases, J lost 6 bases, and 17 bases lay in between. Per the germline V gene, CDR1 is MNHEY and CDR2 is SMNVEV (reference sequence).